This TCR beta chain was profiled in a study of T-cell memory formation after mild COVID-19. About the research overall: TCR clusters were mostly confined to one donor each.

This CDR3 comprises 16 residues. Trimming took 0 bases from V and 9 from J, leaving 16 bases between them. Germline V gives CDR1 SGHRS, CDR2 YFSETQ. Turning to this clonotype: Antigen unknown.

The study, taken as a whole, reports: Later expanders leaned CD4+, whereas day 15 to 85 contracting clones were balanced CD4/CD8.

TCRdb processed the 5' RACE reads anew with MiXCR; each CDR3 protein has one entry. This repertoire shows about 470,000 distinct CDR3 sequences, around a sixth found once; its top ten account for approximately 13%. Material: PBMCs or a T cell subset sorted from them (not recorded which). The sequence derives from an adult woman who had mild COVID-19 (a few samples of this study predate the infection). Cell type and time point are not known. The chain carries TRBV5-1 and TRBJ1-6; a possible D gene is TRBD1 (5 bases). The CDR3 DNA reads TGCGCCAGCAGCTTGGAAGCGGGCCAGGGTAGTTCACCCCTCCACTTT. Its translation is CASSLEAGQGSSPLHF.